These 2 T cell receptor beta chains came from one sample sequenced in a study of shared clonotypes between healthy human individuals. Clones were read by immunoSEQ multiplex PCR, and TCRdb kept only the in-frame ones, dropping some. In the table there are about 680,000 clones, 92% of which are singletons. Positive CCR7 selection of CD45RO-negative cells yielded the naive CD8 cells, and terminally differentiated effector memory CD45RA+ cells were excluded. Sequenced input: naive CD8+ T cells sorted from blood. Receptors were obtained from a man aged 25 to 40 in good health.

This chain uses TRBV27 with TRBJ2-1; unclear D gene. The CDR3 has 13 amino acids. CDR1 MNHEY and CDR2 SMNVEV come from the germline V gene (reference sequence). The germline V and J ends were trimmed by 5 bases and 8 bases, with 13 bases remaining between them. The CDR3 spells CASSLNPTDEQFF. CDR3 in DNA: TGTGCCAGCAGTCTCAACCCTACGGATGAGCAGTTCTTC.

CDR3 amino acids: CASSLWGPNTEAFF. For the CDR3, the DNA is TGTGCCAGCAGTTTATGGGGTCCGAACACTGAAGCTTTCTTT. The chain is built from TRBV28 and TRBJ1-1; no reliable D call. From germline, CDR1 is MDHEN and CDR2 SYDVKM. This CDR3 has 14 amino acids. Trimming took off 0 bases at V and 1 base at J, with 6 bases between the two ends.